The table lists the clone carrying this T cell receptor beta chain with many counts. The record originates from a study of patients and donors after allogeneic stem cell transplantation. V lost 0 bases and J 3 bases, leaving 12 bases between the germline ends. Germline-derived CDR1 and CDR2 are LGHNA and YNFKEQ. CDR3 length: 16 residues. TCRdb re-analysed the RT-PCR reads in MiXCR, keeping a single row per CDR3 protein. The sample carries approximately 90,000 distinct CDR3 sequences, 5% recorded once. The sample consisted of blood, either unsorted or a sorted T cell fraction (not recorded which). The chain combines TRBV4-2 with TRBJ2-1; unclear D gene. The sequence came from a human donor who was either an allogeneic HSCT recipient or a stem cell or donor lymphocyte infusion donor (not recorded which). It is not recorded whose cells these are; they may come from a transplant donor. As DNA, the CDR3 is TGTGCCAGCAGCCAAGATGTGGCTTCCAACTACAATGAGCAGTTCTTC. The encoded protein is CASSQDVASNYNEQFF.